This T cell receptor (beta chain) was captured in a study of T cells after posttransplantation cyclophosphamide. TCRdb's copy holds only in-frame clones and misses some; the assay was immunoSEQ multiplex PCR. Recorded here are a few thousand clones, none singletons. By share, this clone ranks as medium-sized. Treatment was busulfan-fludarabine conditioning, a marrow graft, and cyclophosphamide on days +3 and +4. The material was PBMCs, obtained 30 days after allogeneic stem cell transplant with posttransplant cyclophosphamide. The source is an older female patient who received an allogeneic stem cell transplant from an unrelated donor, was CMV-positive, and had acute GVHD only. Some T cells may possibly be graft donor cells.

CDR3 coding DNA: TGTGCCAGCAGCCAGCCGGGGGCTAATGAAAAACTGTTTTTT. Its protein product is CASSQPGANEKLFF. The chain joins TRBV13 to TRBJ1-4, with D possibly matching TRBD1 (5 bases). V was clipped by 5 bases and J by 3 bases, with 10 bases between them. In germline, CDR1 is PRHDT, CDR2 FYEKMQ (reference sequence). CDR3 length equals 14 residues. Variable domain in full (rest from reference TRBV13 and TRBJ1-4): AAGVIQSPRHLIKEKRETATLKCYPIPRHDTVYWYQQGPGQDPQFLISFYEKMQSDKGSIPDRFSAQQFSDYHSELNMSSLELGDSALYFCASSQPGANEKLFFGSGTQLSVL.